This T cell receptor (beta chain) was captured by sequencing in a study of OX40 agonist ivuxolimab in advanced cancers. About this clone itself: The antigen is not known.

The CDR3 spans 17 residues. V dropped 2 bases and J dropped 4; count of bases not matched to a gene: 9. CDR1 LNHDA and CDR2 SQIVND come from the germline V gene (reference sequence). The method was immunoSEQ multiplex PCR; TCRdb's version includes in-frame clones alone and lacks a portion of them. The sample includes approximately 74,000 clones, roughly four fifths of them seen just once. General study results and limits: Expanded clones were, on average, more numerous in CD8+ T cells than in CD4+.

This TCR was sampled from an adult with an advanced solid tumor such as melanoma, head and neck, liver or kidney cancer. This chain uses TRBV19 with TRBJ2-7, with 12 positions matching TRBD2. The specimen comprised CD4+ or CD8+ T cells sorted from blood, sampled in a trial of the OX40 agonist ivuxolimab. The CDR3 reads CASSINSGLAGRYEQYF. For the CDR3, the DNA is TGTGCCAGTAGTATAAATTCAGGACTAGCGGGACGGTACGAGCAGTACTTC.